The 9 T cell receptor beta chains reported below all come from one sample, sequenced in a study of T-cell reconstitution after alpha-beta-depleted transplantation in children listed by TCRdb under 2016. Receptor amplification or capture employed PCR. The instrument given in TCRdb is Illumina HiSeq 2500. TCR library preparation used molecular barcoding, with unique molecular identifiers applied to normalize quantification of the TCRbeta repertoire. The public reads were run again by TCRdb, first through fastp at Q25 and then through MiXCR, and only productive beta chains were kept. Rows with a matching CDR3 protein are joined into one entry that keeps the most common DNA and genes. Present in this sample are around 250,000 distinct CDR3 sequences, roughly 8.2% of which were seen just once. The top ten hold 6.3% of the sample. The treatment or condition tag for this specimen amounts to: allogeneic hematopoietic cell transplantation with graft depleted of TCRalphabeta T cells and CD19 B cells.

The material sequenced was PBMCs, mostly from graft donor cells, taken 180 days after TCRalphabeta/CD19-depleted stem cell transplant. Receptor source: a male patient aged 10-17 years who had a stem cell transplant for acute lymphoblastic leukemia, so the T cells may come from the graft donor.

In regard to this clonotype: A much larger clonotype is one base distant, so this may be a read error. The chain joins TRBV5-1 to TRBJ2-7; no clear D. V dropped 0 bases and J dropped 5 bases, with 12 bases sitting between them. The germline gives CDR1 SGHRS, CDR2 YFSETQ. The CDR3 is made up of 14 amino acids. The CDR3: CASSLGQVVDEQYF. The DNA for the CDR3 is TGCGCCAGCAGCTTGGGCCAAGTGGTTGACGAGCAGTACTTC.

Comment on this clonotype: A much larger clone differs by one base, so this may be a read error. J is TRBJ2-7 and V is TRBV28; unclear D gene. V was shortened by 3 bases and J by 8 bases, with 11 bases between the two germline ends. This CDR3 region has 12 residues. Germline V gene lookup returns CDR1 MDHEN and CDR2 SYDVKM. CDR3 region: CASSLVQTKQYF. DNA for the CDR3: TGTGCCAGCAGTTTGGTACAAACGAAGCAGTACTTC.

This clonotype was counted many times. This chain links TRBV24-1 with TRBJ1-5; the D is unclear. Between the trimmed V and J ends, which lost 0 bases and 0 bases, there was a span of 2 bases. The CDR3 is 14 residues long. Germline CDR1 and CDR2: KGHDR and SFDVKD. CDR3 in DNA: TGTGCCACCAGTGATTTGTATAGCAATCAGCCCCAGCATTTT. Translated: CATSDLYSNQPQHF.

This clonotype was seen a few times. The rearrangement uses TRBV14 and TRBJ2-6, with D unclear. CDR1 SGHDN and CDR2 FVKESK come from the germline V gene. Trimming removed 1 base from V and 4 bases from J, with 11 bases in between. There are 16 residues in the CDR3. Here the CDR3 reads CASSQARAYGANVLTF. The CDR3 coding sequence is TGTGCCAGCAGCCAAGCTCGGGCGTACGGGGCCAACGTCCTGACTTTC.

This clonotype was recorded many times. This chain uses TRBV29-1 with TRBJ1-1; D remains unclear. V lost 6 bases and J lost 5, with 19 bases in between. Germline V CDR1 and CDR2: SQVTM, ANQGSEA. The CDR3 totals 14 residues. The DNA of the CDR3 is TGCAGCGTCACCCGAGACCCGCGCGGGACTGAAGCTTTCTTT. The encoded protein is CSVTRDPRGTEAFF.

The V and J genes are TRBV7-9 and TRBJ2-1; D is ambiguous. Germline CDR1 is SEHNR and CDR2 is FQNEAQ (reference sequence). Trimming removed 5 bases from V and 1 base from J, with 15 bases in between. The CDR3 covers 16 residues. CDR3 residues: CASSPTYWLSYNEQFF. In DNA form, the CDR3 reads TGTGCCAGCAGCCCAACGTACTGGTTGTCCTACAATGAGCAGTTCTTC.

This clonotype was counted at least ten times. The chain joins TRBV12-3 or TRBV12-4 to TRBJ2-1; the D is unclear. This CDR3 spans 11 amino acids. Trimming pared 7 bases from V and 10 bases from J, leaving 11 bases between. In nucleotides, the CDR3 is TGTGCCAGCAAACTGGTCGCGGAGCAGTTCTTC. This sequence encodes CASKLVAEQFF.

This clonotype was seen at least ten times. The V call is TRBV5-1, the J call TRBJ1-6, with 8 bases fitting TRBD1. Germline values: CDR1 SGHRS, CDR2 YFSETQ. Unmatched junction bases numbered 8, after V lost 4 bases and J lost 5 bases. There are 16 residues in the CDR3. The CDR3: CASSARGQGDNSPLHF. In DNA, the CDR3 is TGCGCCAGCAGCGCACGCGGACAGGGAGATAATTCACCCCTCCACTTT.

There are many counts of this clonotype. The chain combines TRBV5-1 with TRBJ1-1; no firm D call. Germline CDR1 is SGHRS and CDR2 is YFSETQ. Trimming left V 0 bases short and J 8 bases short, with 17 bases between. There are 15 residues in the CDR3. CDR3 DNA: TGCGCCAGCAGCTTGGAAGGAGGGTCCACACTAGAAGCTTTCTTT. Translating it yields CASSLEGGSTLEAFF.